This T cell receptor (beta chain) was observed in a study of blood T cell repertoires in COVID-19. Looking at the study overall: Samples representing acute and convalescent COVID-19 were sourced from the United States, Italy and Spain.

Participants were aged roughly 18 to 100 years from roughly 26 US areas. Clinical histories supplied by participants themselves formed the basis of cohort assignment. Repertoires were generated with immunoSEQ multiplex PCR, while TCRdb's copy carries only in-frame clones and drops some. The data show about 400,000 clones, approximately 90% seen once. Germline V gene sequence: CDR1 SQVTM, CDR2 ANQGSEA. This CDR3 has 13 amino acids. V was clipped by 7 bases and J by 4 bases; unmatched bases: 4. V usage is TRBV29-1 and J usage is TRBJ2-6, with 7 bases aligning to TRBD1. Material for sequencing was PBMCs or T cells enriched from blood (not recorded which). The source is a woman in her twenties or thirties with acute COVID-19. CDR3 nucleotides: TGCAGCGCCACAGGGGTCGGGGCCAACGTCCTGACTTTC. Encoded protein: CSATGVGANVLTF.